A selection of T cell receptor beta chains follows, all from one sample in a study of regulatory T cells in long-lasting Graves disease. TCRdb fed the multiplex PCR reads into MiXCR, producing one record per CDR3 protein. The table has 510,000 or so distinct CDR3 sequences, around 13% seen once. Separately, the same data were catalogued under a study of T cells in Graves' hyperthyroidism and ophthalmopathy.

The sequencing used peripheral blood mononuclear cells (PBMCs), collected at new diagnosis, from a patient treated with antithyroid drugs. Every receptor here comes from a woman in her 30s with Graves disease. The CDR3 runs from the conserved cysteine through the conserved F or W. The D gene is left open where the match is weak. The size entry is marked missing in some rows and otherwise reads once, few, many or a size class.

j_gene: TRBJ2-7
v_gene: TRBV12-5
d_gene: .
abundance: many
CDR3aa: CASGLVPLNSHIFYEQYF
CDR3nt: TGTGCTAGTGGTTTGGTCCCCCTCAACAGCCACATCTTCTACGAGCAGTACTTC

j_gene: TRBJ2-3
v_gene: TRBV7-2
d_gene: TRBD2
abundance: many
CDR3aa: CASSSTYSGRALDTQYF
CDR3nt: TGTGCCAGCAGCTCTACATATAGCGGGAGGGCCTTGGATACGCAGTATTTT

j_gene: TRBJ2-1
v_gene: TRBV13
d_gene: .
abundance: many
CDR3aa: CASSLGRGIGQFF
CDR3nt: TGTGCCAGCAGCTTAGGGCGGGGTATAGGGCAGTTCTTC

j_gene: TRBJ2-2
v_gene: TRBV7-9
d_gene: .
abundance: few
CDR3aa: CASSPIGTLSTGELFF
CDR3nt: TGTGCCAGCAGCCCAATCGGGACCCTGTCAACCGGGGAGCTGTTTTTT

j_gene: TRBJ2-5
v_gene: TRBV2
d_gene: .
abundance: many
CDR3aa: CASGLEIEAQYF
CDR3nt: TGTGCCAGCGGGTTGGAGATCGAGGCCCAGTACTTC

j_gene: TRBJ2-6
v_gene: TRBV19
d_gene: TRBD1
abundance: few
CDR3aa: CASRGQAGANVLTF
CDR3nt: TGTGCCAGTAGAGGACAGGCTGGGGCCAACGTCCTGACTTTC

j_gene: TRBJ2-3
v_gene: TRBV5-1
d_gene: .
abundance: many
CDR3aa: CASSLRIDDFSSSTDTQYF
CDR3nt: TGCGCCAGCAGCTTGAGAATAGACGACTTTAGTTCTAGCACAGATACGCAGTATTTT

j_gene: TRBJ2-1
v_gene: TRBV10-2
d_gene: TRBD2
abundance: .
CDR3aa: CASSDDLAGVYNEQFF
CDR3nt: TGCGCCAGCAGTGATGACCTAGCGGGGGTCTACAATGAGCAGTTCTTC

j_gene: TRBJ1-3
v_gene: TRBV28
d_gene: TRBD1
abundance: few
CDR3aa: CASTKGTGQPGNTIYF
CDR3nt: TGTGCCAGCACCAAAGGGACAGGACAGCCTGGAAACACCATATATTTT

j_gene: TRBJ2-1
v_gene: TRBV6-1
d_gene: .
abundance: .
CDR3aa: CASRTTGFYNEQFF
CDR3nt: TGTGCCAGCAGGACGACAGGATTTTACAATGAGCAGTTCTTC

j_gene: TRBJ2-2
v_gene: TRBV10-3
d_gene: TRBD2
abundance: many
CDR3aa: CAIGTGLANTGELFF
CDR3nt: TGTGCCATCGGAACGGGACTAGCGAACACCGGGGAGCTGTTTTTT

j_gene: TRBJ2-7
v_gene: TRBV20-1
d_gene: TRBD2
abundance: many
CDR3aa: CSAREAGGYDEQYF
CDR3nt: TGCAGTGCTAGGGAAGCGGGAGGGTACGACGAGCAGTACTTC

j_gene: TRBJ1-1
v_gene: TRBV12-3/TRBV12-4
d_gene: .
abundance: many
CDR3aa: CASIKGSVWDTEAFF
CDR3nt: TGTGCCAGCATCAAAGGGAGCGTCTGGGACACTGAAGCTTTCTTT

j_gene: TRBJ1-1
v_gene: TRBV4-1
d_gene: .
abundance: .
CDR3aa: CASSQIGRGRGTEAFF
CDR3nt: TGCGCCAGCAGCCAGATTGGACGGGGGAGGGGAACTGAAGCTTTCTTT

j_gene: TRBJ2-6
v_gene: TRBV19
d_gene: .
abundance: few
CDR3aa: CASSIGASSGANVLTF
CDR3nt: TGTGCCAGTAGTATAGGCGCCTCCTCTGGGGCCAACGTCCTGACTTTC

j_gene: TRBJ2-1
v_gene: TRBV11-2
d_gene: .
abundance: many
CDR3aa: CASSFVREGQFF
CDR3nt: TGTGCCAGCAGCTTTGTAAGGGAAGGGCAGTTCTTC

j_gene: TRBJ1-1
v_gene: TRBV7-8
d_gene: .
abundance: many
CDR3aa: CASSSQGRVGTEAFF
CDR3nt: TGTGCCAGCAGCTCCCAAGGGCGGGTCGGTACTGAAGCTTTCTTT

j_gene: TRBJ1-1
v_gene: TRBV19
d_gene: TRBD1
abundance: many
CDR3aa: CASSIDPRGLGTEAFF
CDR3nt: TGTGCCAGTAGTATAGATCCGAGGGGGCTCGGCACTGAAGCTTTCTTT

j_gene: TRBJ2-2
v_gene: TRBV6-5
d_gene: TRBD1
abundance: many
CDR3aa: CASSSLGQAPGELFF
CDR3nt: TGTGCCAGCAGTTCCTTGGGACAGGCCCCCGGGGAGCTGTTTTTT

j_gene: TRBJ2-5
v_gene: TRBV4-1
d_gene: .
abundance: once
CDR3aa: CASSPTWTRGGETQYF
CDR3nt: TGCGCCAGCAGCCCTACTTGGACTAGGGGGGGGGAGACCCAGTACTTC

j_gene: TRBJ1-6
v_gene: TRBV9
d_gene: .
abundance: few
CDR3aa: CASSGPSGDNSPLHF
CDR3nt: TGTGCCAGCAGCGGTCCATCAGGAGACAATTCACCCCTCCACTTT

j_gene: TRBJ2-2
v_gene: TRBV2
d_gene: .
abundance: .
CDR3aa: CASRRAIGELFF
CDR3nt: TGTGCCAGCCGACGGGCGATCGGGGAGCTGTTTTTT

j_gene: TRBJ1-1
v_gene: TRBV2
d_gene: TRBD1
abundance: many
CDR3aa: CASSDRAEAFF
CDR3nt: TGTGCCAGCAGCGACAGGGCTGAAGCTTTCTTT

j_gene: TRBJ2-7
v_gene: TRBV7-2
d_gene: .
abundance: .
CDR3aa: CASSLKFGYEQYF
CDR3nt: TGTGCCAGCAGCTTAAAGTTTGGTTACGAGCAGTACTTC

j_gene: TRBJ2-1
v_gene: TRBV7-2
d_gene: TRBD1
abundance: few
CDR3aa: CASSLPSTGVNEQFF
CDR3nt: TGTGCCAGCAGCTTACCCAGTACAGGGGTCAATGAGCAGTTCTTC

j_gene: TRBJ2-1
v_gene: TRBV29-1
d_gene: .
abundance: .
CDR3aa: CSGPEQFF
CDR3nt: TGCAGCGGTCCCGAGCAGTTCTTC

j_gene: TRBJ2-3
v_gene: TRBV7-9
d_gene: .
abundance: .
CDR3aa: CASSLEKGDTDTQYF
CDR3nt: TGTGCCAGCAGCTTAGAAAAGGGAGACACAGATACGCAGTATTTT

j_gene: TRBJ1-4
v_gene: TRBV6-1
d_gene: .
abundance: many
CDR3aa: CASSERVGHPEKLFF
CDR3nt: TGTGCCAGCAGTGAACGGGTGGGACACCCGGAAAAACTGTTTTTT

j_gene: TRBJ2-2
v_gene: TRBV11-2
d_gene: .
abundance: many
CDR3aa: CASSSNWAGGELFF
CDR3nt: TGTGCCAGCAGCTCAAACTGGGCGGGAGGGGAGCTGTTTTTT

j_gene: TRBJ2-5
v_gene: TRBV18
d_gene: .
abundance: many
CDR3aa: CASSLPGTQQETQYF
CDR3nt: TGTGCCAGCTCACTTCCCGGGACACAACAAGAGACCCAGTACTTC

j_gene: TRBJ2-2
v_gene: TRBV9
d_gene: TRBD2
abundance: .
CDR3aa: CASSAGLAGRTRELFF
CDR3nt: TGTGCCAGCAGCGCCGGACTAGCGGGACGGACCAGGGAGCTGTTTTTT

j_gene: TRBJ1-5
v_gene: TRBV2
d_gene: .
abundance: many
CDR3aa: CASKGSDRFNQPQHF
CDR3nt: TGTGCCAGCAAGGGCAGCGACCGCTTCAATCAGCCCCAGCATTTT

j_gene: TRBJ2-2
v_gene: TRBV4-2
d_gene: .
abundance: .
CDR3aa: CASSQIQGSGELFF
CDR3nt: TGTGCCAGCAGCCAAATCCAGGGTTCCGGGGAGCTGTTTTTT

j_gene: TRBJ2-1
v_gene: TRBV19
d_gene: .
abundance: few
CDR3aa: CASSRRFGEQFF
CDR3nt: TGTGCCAGTAGTCGCAGGTTCGGGGAGCAGTTCTTC

j_gene: TRBJ2-1
v_gene: TRBV27
d_gene: .
abundance: .
CDR3aa: CASSLYFGSHEQFF
CDR3nt: TGTGCCAGCAGTTTATATTTTGGCAGCCATGAGCAGTTCTTC

j_gene: TRBJ2-4
v_gene: TRBV2
d_gene: .
abundance: many
CDR3aa: CASVFLKAKNIQYF
CDR3nt: TGTGCCAGCGTGTTCCTGAAGGCCAAAAACATTCAGTACTTC

j_gene: TRBJ2-1
v_gene: TRBV19
d_gene: .
abundance: few
CDR3aa: CASSSYPRGEQFF
CDR3nt: TGTGCCAGTAGTTCCTACCCTAGAGGAGAGCAGTTCTTC

j_gene: TRBJ2-2
v_gene: TRBV18
d_gene: .
abundance: .
CDR3aa: CASSPSDTGELFF
CDR3nt: TGTGCCAGCTCACCAAGCGACACCGGGGAGCTGTTTTTT

j_gene: TRBJ2-2
v_gene: TRBV12-3/TRBV12-4
d_gene: TRBD1
abundance: many
CDR3aa: CASSSPRQGQPTGELFF
CDR3nt: TGTGCCAGCAGTTCCCCTCGACAGGGGCAGCCCACCGGGGAGCTGTTTTTT

j_gene: TRBJ1-2
v_gene: TRBV2
d_gene: TRBD1
abundance: many
CDR3aa: CASSLPQGGDGYTF
CDR3nt: TGTGCCAGCAGTTTACCACAGGGGGGGGATGGCTACACCTTC

j_gene: TRBJ2-3
v_gene: TRBV11-2
d_gene: .
abundance: many
CDR3aa: CASSLGAYSTDTQYF
CDR3nt: TGTGCCAGCAGCTTGGGGGCGTATAGCACAGATACGCAGTATTTT

j_gene: TRBJ1-6
v_gene: TRBV7-3
d_gene: .
abundance: .
CDR3aa: CASSPSGSWNSPLHF
CDR3nt: TGTGCCAGCAGCCCCTCGGGATCTTGGAATTCACCCCTCCACTTT

j_gene: TRBJ2-3
v_gene: TRBV5-1
d_gene: .
abundance: .
CDR3aa: CASSLGRGFSDTQYF
CDR3nt: TGCGCCAGCAGCTTGGGACGAGGTTTTTCGGATACGCAGTATTTT

j_gene: TRBJ2-4
v_gene: TRBV4-1
d_gene: .
abundance: many
CDR3aa: CASSHPLQGIAKNIQYF
CDR3nt: TGCGCCAGCAGCCACCCCCTTCAGGGAATAGCCAAAAACATTCAGTACTTC

j_gene: TRBJ2-3
v_gene: TRBV24-1
d_gene: TRBD2
abundance: many
CDR3aa: CATSPTQLAASTDTQYF
CDR3nt: TGTGCCACCAGTCCAACCCAACTAGCGGCTAGCACAGATACGCAGTATTTT

j_gene: TRBJ2-7
v_gene: TRBV20-1
d_gene: TRBD1
abundance: .
CDR3aa: CSAGPPGQGAYEQYF
CDR3nt: TGCAGTGCTGGACCTCCGGGACAGGGGGCCTACGAGCAGTACTTC

j_gene: TRBJ2-4
v_gene: TRBV20-1
d_gene: .
abundance: few
CDR3aa: CSARFPGTKNIQYF
CDR3nt: TGCAGTGCTCGTTTCCCCGGGACCAAAAACATTCAGTACTTC

j_gene: TRBJ2-3
v_gene: TRBV15
d_gene: TRBD1
abundance: few
CDR3aa: CATSDPTGAADTQYF
CDR3nt: TGTGCCACCAGTGACCCGACAGGGGCCGCAGATACGCAGTATTTT

j_gene: TRBJ2-1
v_gene: TRBV15
d_gene: .
abundance: .
CDR3aa: CATSRDRRTPYNEQFF
CDR3nt: TGTGCCACCAGCAGAGATCGAAGGACACCGTACAATGAGCAGTTCTTC

j_gene: TRBJ2-1
v_gene: TRBV12-3/TRBV12-4
d_gene: TRBD2
abundance: many
CDR3aa: CASRGTSGSRAYNEQFF
CDR3nt: TGTGCCAGCAGGGGGACTAGCGGGAGTAGAGCCTACAATGAGCAGTTCTTC

j_gene: TRBJ2-7
v_gene: TRBV27
d_gene: .
abundance: many
CDR3aa: CASSLGGRSSYEQYF
CDR3nt: TGTGCCAGCAGTTTAGGGGGAAGGAGCTCCTACGAGCAGTACTTC

j_gene: TRBJ1-5
v_gene: TRBV30
d_gene: .
abundance: many
CDR3aa: CAWSGTVAQPQHF
CDR3nt: TGTGCCTGGAGTGGAACAGTCGCCCAGCCCCAGCATTTT

j_gene: TRBJ2-7
v_gene: TRBV11-2
d_gene: .
abundance: .
CDR3aa: CASSPNTGSERYF
CDR3nt: TGTGCCAGCAGCCCGAACACAGGCTCCGAGCGGTACTTC